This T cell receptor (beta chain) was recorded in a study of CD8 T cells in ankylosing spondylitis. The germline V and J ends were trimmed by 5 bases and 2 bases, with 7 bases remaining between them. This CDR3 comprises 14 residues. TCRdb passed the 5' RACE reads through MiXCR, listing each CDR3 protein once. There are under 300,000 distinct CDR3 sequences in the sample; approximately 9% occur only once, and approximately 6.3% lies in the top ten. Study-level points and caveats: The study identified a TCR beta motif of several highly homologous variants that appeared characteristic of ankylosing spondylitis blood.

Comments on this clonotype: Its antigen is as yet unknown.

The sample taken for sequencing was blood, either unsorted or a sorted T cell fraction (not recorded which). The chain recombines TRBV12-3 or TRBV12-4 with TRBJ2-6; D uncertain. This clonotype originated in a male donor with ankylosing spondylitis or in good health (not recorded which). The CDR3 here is CASSLPPGANVLTF. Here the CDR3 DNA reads TGTGCCAGCAGTCTCCCCCCTGGGGCCAACGTCCTGACTTTC.